These 4 T cell receptor beta chains were all obtained from the same sample, sequenced in a study of tumor-infiltrating lymphocytes in primary liver carcinoma. With around 490 ng total RNA as template and a constant-region primer, TCR beta cDNA was made. Generation of the TCR beta libraries relied on three nested multiplex PCR rounds using slightly modified ARM-PCR. Rounds one and two of PCR, each of roughly 11 cycles, were primed with TRBV1-TRBV30 forward primers and a C-beta reverse primer. One entry per CDR3 protein, called by TCRdb with MiXCR from the multiplex PCR reads. In the table there are 95,000 to 150,000 distinct CDR3 sequences, less than 80% of which are singletons. Unsorted bulk tissue, about 17-34 mg of it, served as the source for co-extraction of RNA and DNA. The sample was liver tumor tissue from sampling region 1. Indicated subset: tumor region T1, superior pole. These receptor sequences come from a woman aged 60-70 years with primary liver carcinoma and hepatitis B virus infection.

This clonotype occurred a few times. This chain connects TRBV10-3 to TRBJ1-2, with a tentative D call TRBD1 (6 bases). This CDR3 is 16 amino acids long. V lost 5 bases, J lost 7 bases, and 23 bases lay in between. The germline CDR1 and CDR2 sequences are ENHRY and SYGVKD. The chain's CDR3 is CAISRERQDPPSGYTF. CDR3 nucleotides: TGTGCCATCAGTCGCGAGAGACAGGACCCACCCTCTGGCTACACCTTC.

The sample holds a few counts of this clonotype. The chain recombines TRBV7-9 with TRBJ2-7; D possibly corresponds to TRBD2 (6 bases). The CDR3 has 13 amino acids. Between the trimmed V and J ends, which lost 9 bases and 2 bases, there was a span of 14 bases. CDR1 and CDR2 (germline): SEHNR, FQNEAQ (reference sequence). CDR3 bases: TGTGCCAGTAGCACCGGGACTGCCTACGAGCAGTACTTC. Translated: CASSTGTAYEQYF.

Comments on this clonotype: The CDR3 carries no conserved terminal phenylalanine or tryptophan, so it likely arises from a read error. The rearrangement joins TRBV11-2 to TRBJ2-7; maybe TRBD2 (7 bases). V was shortened by 3 bases and J by 9 bases, with 21 bases between the two germline ends. The CDR3 is made up of 15 amino acids. CDR1 SGHAT and CDR2 FQNNGV come from the germline V gene. As DNA, the CDR3 is TGTGCCAGCAGCTTGGAGAGGGGGGAACTAGCGATGCAGTACCTC. It translates to CASSLERGELAMQYL.

Note on this clonotype: This may stem from a read error, because a much larger clone lies one nucleotide away. This chain uses TRBV6-1 with TRBJ2-6; no clear D gene. The length of the CDR3 is 15 residues. The V end was cut by 2 bases, the J end by 3 bases, with 8 bases between. CDR1 is MNHNS and CDR2 is SASEGT in the germline V gene. Here the CDR3 reads CASSETSDGANVLTF. In DNA form, the CDR3 reads TGTGCCAGCAGTGAAACGTCTGATGGGGCCAACGTCCTGACTTTC.